The subject of this entry is one TCR beta chain. CDR1 and CDR2 (germline): MDHEN, SYDVKM. This CDR3 is built from 13 residues. Trimming left V 2 bases short and J 8 bases short, with 12 bases between. This entry belongs to a study of blood T cell repertoires in COVID-19. Methods used by the authors: Amplified reference gene primers provided the basis for estimating nucleated cell counts. Sequencing was performed with immunoSEQ multiplex PCR; in TCRdb, only in-frame clones are kept and a portion is missing. Clone size and V and J calls were adopted from that table, with D and trimming inferred from the DNA. The data contain around 190,000 clones, around 83% of them singletons.

Specimen: peripheral blood. The receptor was derived from a human donor in a cohort sampled during active COVID-19. The chain joins TRBV28 to TRBJ1-2, with D unclear. The CDR3 bases are TGTGCCAGCAGTTTAGGGTCATGGAGGGGCTACACCTTC. Encoded protein: CASSLGSWRGYTF.